This T cell receptor beta chain was documented in a study of blood T cell repertoires in COVID-19. This clone showed up just a few times. This table comes from immunoSEQ multiplex PCR, and its TCRdb copy is limited to in-frame clones, with some not included. Among around 180,000 clones, 82% were seen once, and the ten largest hold roughly a tenth. This CDR3 region has 13 residues. Germline CDR1 is LNHDA and CDR2 is SQIVND (reference sequence). V lost 5 bases to trimming and J lost 2 bases, with 7 bases between them. The V gene is TRBV19, the J gene TRBJ1-3, with D perhaps TRBD1 (5 bases). The material sequenced was peripheral blood. The receptor was isolated from an elderly woman with active or convalescent COVID-19. CDR3 sequence: CASSAGAGNTIYF. The CDR3, as DNA: TGTGCCAGTAGTGCGGGGGCTGGAAACACCATATATTTT.